This TCR beta chain was sequenced in a study of beta chain features in type 1 diabetes. Study overall: Examination of sorted cells across all samples involved around 100,000,000 cells.

Reverse transcription of all isolated RNA meant that expressed TCRB transcripts were sequenced. Clones were sequenced by immunoSEQ multiplex PCR, and TCRdb holds only the in-frame ones, with some missing. The sample gives about 140,000 clones, around a tenth of which show up once; 0.5% to 0.65% is in the top ten. Study results and caveats: Shorter templates may be favored by PCR, equally so in patients and controls. When Type 1 diabetes patients were examined, their TCRB CDR3s proved moderately but significantly shorter in all four CD4+ subsets. The naive, central memory and Treg TCRB repertoires showed an apparent similarity that was greater among patients than among healthy donors.

The CDR3 consists of 19 residues. The V gene's germline CDR1 is SGHRS and CDR2 YFSETQ. The V segment lost 3 bases and the J segment 1 base; nucleotides outside the gene matches: 16. In the case of this clone: No antigen is known for it.

This clonotype was obtained from a woman between 40 and 55 years old in good health. The specimen was central memory CD4+ T cells from blood. The chain joins TRBV5-1 to TRBJ2-3; 8 nucleotides agree with TRBD2. CDR3 in amino acids: CASSSYAAISGRGTDTQYF. CDR3 DNA: TGCGCCAGCAGCTCATACGCAGCTATAAGCGGGAGAGGCACAGATACGCAGTATTTT. The whole variable domain, filled in from reference TRBV5-1 and TRBJ2-3, reads KAGVTQTPRYLIKTRGQQVTLSCSPISGHRSVSWYQQTPGQGLQFLFEYFSETQRNKGNFPGRFSGRQFSNSRSEMNVSTLELGDSALYLCASSSYAAISGRGTDTQYFGPGTRLTVL.